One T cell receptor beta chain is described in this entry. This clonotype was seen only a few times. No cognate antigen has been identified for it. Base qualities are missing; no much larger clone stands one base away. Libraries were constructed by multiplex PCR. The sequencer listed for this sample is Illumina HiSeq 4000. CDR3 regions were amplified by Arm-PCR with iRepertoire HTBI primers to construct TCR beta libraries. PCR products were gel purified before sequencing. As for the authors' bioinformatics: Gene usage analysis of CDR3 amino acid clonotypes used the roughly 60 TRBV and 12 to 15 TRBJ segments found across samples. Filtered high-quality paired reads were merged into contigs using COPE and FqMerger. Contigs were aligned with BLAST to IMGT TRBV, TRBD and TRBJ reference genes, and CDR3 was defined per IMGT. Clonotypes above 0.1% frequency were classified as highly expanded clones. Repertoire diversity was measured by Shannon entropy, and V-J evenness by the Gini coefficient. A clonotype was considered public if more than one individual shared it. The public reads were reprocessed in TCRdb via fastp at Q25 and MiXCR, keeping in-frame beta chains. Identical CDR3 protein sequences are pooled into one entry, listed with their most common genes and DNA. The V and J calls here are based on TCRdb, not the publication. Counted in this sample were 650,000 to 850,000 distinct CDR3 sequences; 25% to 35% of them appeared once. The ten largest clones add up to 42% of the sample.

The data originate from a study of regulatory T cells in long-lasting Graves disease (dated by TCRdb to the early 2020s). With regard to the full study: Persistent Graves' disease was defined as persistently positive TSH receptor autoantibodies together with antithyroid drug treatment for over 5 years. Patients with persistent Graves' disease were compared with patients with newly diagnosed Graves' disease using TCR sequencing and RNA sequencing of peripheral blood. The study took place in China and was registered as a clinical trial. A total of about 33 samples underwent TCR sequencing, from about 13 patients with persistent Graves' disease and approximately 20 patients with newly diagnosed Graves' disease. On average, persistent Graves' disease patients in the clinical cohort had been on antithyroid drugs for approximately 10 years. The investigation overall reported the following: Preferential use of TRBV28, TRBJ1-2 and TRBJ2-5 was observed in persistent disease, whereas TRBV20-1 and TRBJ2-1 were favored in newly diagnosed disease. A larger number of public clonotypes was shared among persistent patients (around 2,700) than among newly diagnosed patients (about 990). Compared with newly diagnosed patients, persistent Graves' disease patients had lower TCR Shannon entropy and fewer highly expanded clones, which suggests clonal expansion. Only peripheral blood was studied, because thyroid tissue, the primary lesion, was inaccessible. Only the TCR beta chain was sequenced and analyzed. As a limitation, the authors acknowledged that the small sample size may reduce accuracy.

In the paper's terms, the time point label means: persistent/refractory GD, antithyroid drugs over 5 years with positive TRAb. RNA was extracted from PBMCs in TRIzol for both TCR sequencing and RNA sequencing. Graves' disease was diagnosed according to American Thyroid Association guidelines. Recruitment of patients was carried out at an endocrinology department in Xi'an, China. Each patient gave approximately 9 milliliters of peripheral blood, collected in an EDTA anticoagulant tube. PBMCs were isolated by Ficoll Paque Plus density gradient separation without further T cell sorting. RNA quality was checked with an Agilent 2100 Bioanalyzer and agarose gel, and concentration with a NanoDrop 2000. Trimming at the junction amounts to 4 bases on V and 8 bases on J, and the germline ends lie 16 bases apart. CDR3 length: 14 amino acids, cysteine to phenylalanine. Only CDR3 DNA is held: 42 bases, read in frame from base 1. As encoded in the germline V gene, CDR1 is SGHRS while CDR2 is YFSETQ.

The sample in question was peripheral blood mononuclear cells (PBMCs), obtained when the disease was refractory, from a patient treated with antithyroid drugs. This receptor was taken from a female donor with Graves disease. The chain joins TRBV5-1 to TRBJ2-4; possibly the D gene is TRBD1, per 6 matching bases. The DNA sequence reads TGCGCCAGCAGCCCAGGGGCTCTAGGAGACATTCAGTACTTC. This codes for CASSPGALGDIQYF.